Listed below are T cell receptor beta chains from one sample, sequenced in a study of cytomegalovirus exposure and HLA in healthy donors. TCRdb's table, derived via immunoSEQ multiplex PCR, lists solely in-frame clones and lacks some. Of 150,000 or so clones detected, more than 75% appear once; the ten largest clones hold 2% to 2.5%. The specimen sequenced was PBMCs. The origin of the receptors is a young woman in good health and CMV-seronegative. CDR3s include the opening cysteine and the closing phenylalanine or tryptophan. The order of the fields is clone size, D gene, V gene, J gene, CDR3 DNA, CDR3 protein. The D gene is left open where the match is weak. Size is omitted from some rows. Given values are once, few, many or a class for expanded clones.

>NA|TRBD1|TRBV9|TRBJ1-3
TGTGCCAGCAGCGTAACAGGGGGCCCGTCTGGAAACACCATATATTTT
CASSVTGGPSGNTIYF
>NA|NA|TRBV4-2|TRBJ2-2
TGTGCCAGCAGCCAAGTCCGCCAACAAGAGAACACCGGGGAGCTGTTTTTT
CASSQVRQQENTGELFF
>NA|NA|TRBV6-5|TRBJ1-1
TGTGCCAGCACTAACCTCCAGGGAACTGAAGCTTTCTTT
CASTNLQGTEAFF
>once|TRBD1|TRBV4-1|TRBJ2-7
TGCGCCAGCAGCCACGGGACAGGGGGGACCTACGAGCAGTACTTC
CASSHGTGGTYEQYF
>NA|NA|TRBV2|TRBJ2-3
TGTGCCAGCAGTGAACTGGCGACCGAACAGGCTACGCAGTATTTT
CASSELATEQATQYF
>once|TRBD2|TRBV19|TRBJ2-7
TGTGCCAGTAGTGCTAGCGGGGACCTCTCCTACGAGCAGTACTTC
CASSASGDLSYEQYF
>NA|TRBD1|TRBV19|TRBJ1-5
TGTGCCAGTAGCAGGGGACAGGGTATGCAGCCCCAGCATTTT
CASSRGQGMQPQHF
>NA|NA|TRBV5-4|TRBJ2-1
TGTGCCAGCAGCTTCCAGGGGGGTGGCATTCAGTTCTTC
CASSFQGGGIQFF
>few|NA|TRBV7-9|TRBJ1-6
TGTGCCAGCAGCTCGCGGGGGGCGAGGTCACCCCTCCACTTT
CASSSRGARSPLHF
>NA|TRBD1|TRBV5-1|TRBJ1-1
TGCGCCAGCAGCGCGCCGGGACAGGGGGGACTTGAAGCTTTCTTT
CASSAPGQGGLEAFF
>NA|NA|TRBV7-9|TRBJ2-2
TGTGCCAGCAGCTTAGCGGCTTTCCCAGGCACCGGGGAGCTGTTTTTT
CASSLAAFPGTGELFF
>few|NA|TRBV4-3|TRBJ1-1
TGCGCCAGCAGCCAAGTTCGAGGGATAGCTCCCACTGAAGCTTTCTTT
CASSQVRGIAPTEAFF
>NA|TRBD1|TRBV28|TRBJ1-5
TGTGCCAGCAGCCTGACAGGGGGAGGCAATCAGCCCCAGCATTTT
CASSLTGGGNQPQHF
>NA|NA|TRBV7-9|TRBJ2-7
TGTGCCAGCAGCTTAGGCGGGAGACAGGGGTCCCGAATCGGCTACGAGCAGTACTTC
CASSLGGRQGSRIGYEQYF
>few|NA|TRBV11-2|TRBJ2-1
TGTGCCAGCAGCTCCCCCCCGGCTTCACCCGGGGATGAGCAGTTCTTC
CASSSPPASPGDEQFF
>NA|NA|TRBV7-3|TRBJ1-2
TGTGCCAGCAGTCAAGGAACGGGGGATGGCTACACCTTC
CASSQGTGDGYTF
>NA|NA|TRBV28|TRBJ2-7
TGTGCCAGCAGTTTTCGACAAGCCTACGAGCAGTACTTC
CASSFRQAYEQYF
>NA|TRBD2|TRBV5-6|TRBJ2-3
TGTGCCAGCAGCTTGGAGCTAGCGGGGCCCACAGATACGCAGTATTTT
CASSLELAGPTDTQYF
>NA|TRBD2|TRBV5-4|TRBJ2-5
TGTGCCAGCAGCTTTGGACTAGCGGGAGCGGAGACCCAGTACTTC
CASSFGLAGAETQYF
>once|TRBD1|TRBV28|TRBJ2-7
TGTGCCAGCAGTATACGGACAGGGGTCTCCTACGAGCAGTACTTC
CASSIRTGVSYEQYF
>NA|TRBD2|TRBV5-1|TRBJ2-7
TGCGCCAGCAGCTTGAGGACCGGGACTAGCCACGGCGAGCAGTACTTC
CASSLRTGTSHGEQYF
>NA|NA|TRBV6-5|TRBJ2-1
TGTGCCAGCAGAGGGACTCCCACGGCGCAGTTCTTC
CASRGTPTAQFF
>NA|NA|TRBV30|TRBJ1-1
TGTGCCTGGAGTGTATTGAGGGACACTGAAGCTTTCTTT
CAWSVLRDTEAFF
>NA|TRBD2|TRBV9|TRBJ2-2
TGTGCCAGCAGCGTAGACCCTAGCGGGAACACCGGGGAGCTGTTTTTT
CASSVDPSGNTGELFF
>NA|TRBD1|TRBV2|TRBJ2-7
TGTGCCAGCAGTGTCGACAGGGTAGTCTACGAGCAGTACTTC
CASSVDRVVYEQYF
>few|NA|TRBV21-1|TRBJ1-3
TGTGCCAGCAGCAAAGGAGATCCGAGAAGCTCTGGAAACACCATATATTTT
CASSKGDPRSSGNTIYF
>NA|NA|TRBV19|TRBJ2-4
TGTGCCGTCCCAGAGGGGGGGGATGCGACCAAAAACATTCAGTACTTC
CAVPEGGDATKNIQYF
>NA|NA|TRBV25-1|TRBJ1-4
TGTGCCAGCAGGGAATCAGGGACAACTAATGAAAAACTGTTTTTT
CASRESGTTNEKLFF
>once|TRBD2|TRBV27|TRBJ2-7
TGTGCCAGCAGTCCAAGTGGAGCGGGAGGCTCCTACGAGCAGTACTTC
CASSPSGAGGSYEQYF
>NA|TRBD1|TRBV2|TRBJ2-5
TGTGCCAGCAGTGAATATAGGACAGGGTACCAAGAGACCCAGTACTTC
CASSEYRTGYQETQYF
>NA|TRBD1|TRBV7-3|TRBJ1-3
TGTGCCAGCAGCTTAACCCAGGGGGCTGGAAACACCATATATTTT
CASSLTQGAGNTIYF
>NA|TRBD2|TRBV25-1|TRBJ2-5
TGTGCCAGCAGTGAAGGGACTAGCGGGAGGGTGGAGACCCAGTACTTC
CASSEGTSGRVETQYF
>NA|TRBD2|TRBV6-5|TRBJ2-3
TGTGCCAGCAGTGGACTAGCTCCAGATACGCAGTATTTT
CASSGLAPDTQYF
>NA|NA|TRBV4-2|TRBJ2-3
TGTGCCAGCAGCCAAGTAGGGCTAGCGAGTAGCACAGATACGCAGTATTTT
CASSQVGLASSTDTQYF
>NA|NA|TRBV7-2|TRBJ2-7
TGTGCCAGCAGCTCAAGGACAGCCTACGAGCAGTACTTC
CASSSRTAYEQYF
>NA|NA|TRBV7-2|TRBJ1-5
TGTGCCAGCAGCTTAGCAGGGGGGGACCAGCCCCAGCATTTT
CASSLAGGDQPQHF
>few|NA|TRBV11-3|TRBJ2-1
TGTGCCAGCAGCTTAGATAGCGGCAGGAGCTCCTACAATGAGCAGTTCTTC
CASSLDSGRSSYNEQFF
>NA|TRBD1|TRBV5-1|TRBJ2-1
TGCGCCAGCAGTAGAGGACAGGGGGCCGGGAATGAGCAGTTCTTC
CASSRGQGAGNEQFF
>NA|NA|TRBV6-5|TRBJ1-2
TGTGCCAGCAGTCCCCCAGGGCAAGGCTACACCTTC
CASSPPGQGYTF
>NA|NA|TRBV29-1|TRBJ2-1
TGCAGCGTTGTCATAGGGCGGACAGACTACAATGAGCAGTTCTTC
CSVVIGRTDYNEQFF
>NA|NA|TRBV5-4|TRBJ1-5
TGTGCCAGCAGCTCCAGAAATAGCAATCAGCCCCAGCATTTT
CASSSRNSNQPQHF
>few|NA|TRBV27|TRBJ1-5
TGTGCCAGCAGTCACCTACCCAACAGTCAGCCCCAGCATTTT
CASSHLPNSQPQHF
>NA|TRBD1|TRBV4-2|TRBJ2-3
TGTGCCAGCAGCGCTCGACTCCCGGGACAGGGGGCAGATACGCAGTATTTT
CASSARLPGQGADTQYF
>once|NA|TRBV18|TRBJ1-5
TGTGCCAGCTCGCAACTACAGGGCCGCAATCAGCCCCAGCATTTT
CASSQLQGRNQPQHF
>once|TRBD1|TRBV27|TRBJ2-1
TGTGCCAGCAGTTTATTTGGACAGGGAAACAATGAGCAGTTCTTC
CASSLFGQGNNEQFF
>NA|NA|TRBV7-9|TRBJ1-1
TGTGCCAGCAGCCCCCGCCGGGGCACTGAAGCTTTCTTT
CASSPRRGTEAFF
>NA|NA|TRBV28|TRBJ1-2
TGTGCCAGCAGTTTCTCCAACTATGGCTACACCTTC
CASSFSNYGYTF
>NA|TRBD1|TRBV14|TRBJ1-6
TGTGCCAGCAGCTTCCGGGACAGCCGACCCCTCCACTTT
CASSFRDSRPLHF
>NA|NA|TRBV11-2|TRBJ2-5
TGTGCCAGCAGCTTAGGGCAAGCGGCAGGGACCCAGTACTTC
CASSLGQAAGTQYF
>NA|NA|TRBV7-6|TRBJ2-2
TGTGCCAGCAGCTTAGGACAGGCACTGAACACCGGGGAGCTGTTTTTT
CASSLGQALNTGELFF